A selection of T cell receptor beta chains follows, all from one sample in a study of shared clonotypes between healthy human individuals. Repertoires were generated with immunoSEQ multiplex PCR, while TCRdb's copy carries only in-frame clones and drops some. In the table there are some 2.1 million clones, 90% to 95% of which are singletons. Sequencing was performed on naive CD8+ T cells from PBMCs. All receptors come from a man aged 18 to 29 in good health. Some clones in this sample may be carry-over from other donors' samples. Both conserved end residues are part of each CDR3. A D gene is named only where the DNA matches it firmly. Clone size is shown for a subset of rows, as once, few, many or a class of expanded clone.

>TRBV5-6|once|TRBJ2-7|NA
CASSLGAGYEQYF
TGTGCCAGCAGCTTGGGGGCCGGCTACGAGCAGTACTTC
>TRBV9|NA|TRBJ1-5|NA
CASRLGRNQPQHF
TGTGCCAGCAGGCTGGGCCGCAATCAGCCCCAGCATTTT
>TRBV6-1|NA|TRBJ1-4|NA
CASSEWGSGEKLFF
TGTGCCAGCAGTGAATGGGGGTCAGGAGAAAAACTGTTTTTT
>TRBV14|NA|TRBJ2-2|NA
CASSHRDYRTGELFF
TGTGCCAGCAGTCACAGGGACTACCGGACCGGGGAGCTGTTTTTT
>TRBV6-5|NA|TRBJ1-4|NA
CASSFKGPLLNEKLFF
TGTGCCAGCAGTTTCAAAGGACCGTTGCTAAATGAAAAACTGTTTTTT
>TRBV11-2|NA|TRBJ2-7|TRBD2
CASSFRALSGSGSYEQYF
TGTGCCAGCAGCTTCCGTGCCCTTAGCGGGAGCGGGTCCTACGAGCAGTACTTC
>TRBV7-9|NA|TRBJ1-1|NA
CASSPRGVGATEAFF
TGTGCCAGCAGCCCGAGGGGGGTGGGGGCCACTGAAGCTTTCTTT
>TRBV4-1|NA|TRBJ1-2|NA
CASSQEIRDFGGYTF
TGCGCCAGCAGCCAGGAGATCCGCGATTTCGGGGGCTACACCTTC
>TRBV5-6|NA|TRBJ1-2|NA
CASSYTANYGYTF
TGTGCCAGCAGCTATACAGCTAACTATGGCTACACCTTC
>TRBV4-1|NA|TRBJ2-7|TRBD1
CASSQDGTASSYEQYF
TGCGCCAGCAGCCAGGACGGGACAGCGAGCTCCTACGAGCAGTACTTC
>TRBV5-1|NA|TRBJ2-7|TRBD1
CASSKQGALNEQYF
TGCGCCAGCTCCAAACAGGGGGCGCTTAACGAGCAGTACTTC
>TRBV7-8|NA|TRBJ1-2|NA
CASSLGLQPRPFNYGYTF
TGTGCCAGCAGCTTGGGCCTCCAACCAAGGCCCTTTAACTATGGCTACACCTTC
>TRBV4-3|NA|TRBJ2-7|NA
CASSQGLGSYEQYF
TGCGCCAGCAGCCAAGGGTTGGGATCCTACGAGCAGTACTTC
>TRBV7-9|NA|TRBJ2-7|TRBD1
CASSLVGDRALSYEQYF
TGTGCCAGCAGCTTAGTCGGCGACAGGGCCCTCTCCTACGAGCAGTACTTC
>TRBV28|NA|TRBJ2-7|NA
CASSPAREAPEQYF
TGTGCCAGCAGTCCCGCCAGGGAGGCGCCCGAGCAGTACTTC
>TRBV9|NA|TRBJ1-3|NA
CASSRPRNTIYF
TGTGCCAGCAGCAGACCTAGAAACACCATATATTTT
>TRBV30|once|TRBJ1-2|NA
CAWSVGRGWGYTF
TGTGCCTGGAGTGTAGGGAGGGGATGGGGCTACACCTTC
>TRBV30|NA|TRBJ1-2|NA
CAWSVSPDGYTF
TGTGCCTGGAGTGTATCCCCAGATGGCTACACCTTC
>TRBV14|NA|TRBJ2-7|TRBD1
CASRSTGAPSYEQYF
TGTGCCAGCAGGTCGACAGGGGCTCCCTCCTACGAGCAGTACTTC
>TRBV28|NA|TRBJ2-7|TRBD1
CASSPEGQGLRVYEQYF
TGTGCCAGCAGTCCCGAGGGACAGGGGCTTCGGGTCTACGAGCAGTACTTC
>TRBV13|NA|TRBJ2-3|NA
CASSLGRGIPDTQYF
TGTGCCAGCAGCTTAGGCAGGGGTATTCCAGATACGCAGTATTTT
>TRBV7-8|NA|TRBJ1-1|TRBD1
CASSLVRDRLRSEAFF
TGTGCCAGCAGCTTAGTGCGGGACAGGTTAAGGTCTGAAGCTTTCTTT
>TRBV9|NA|TRBJ2-3|NA
CASSVSDFHIGTDTQYF
TGTGCCAGCAGCGTTAGCGACTTCCACATAGGCACAGATACGCAGTATTTT
>TRBV9|NA|TRBJ2-7|NA
CASSVEGRADSYEQYF
TGTGCCAGCAGCGTAGAGGGCAGGGCCGACTCCTACGAGCAGTACTTC
>TRBV28|NA|TRBJ2-3|TRBD2
CASSLLAGPQDTQYF
TGTGCCAGCAGTTTATTAGCGGGACCACAAGATACGCAGTATTTT
>TRBV10-3|NA|TRBJ2-7|TRBD2
CAISLGTSGTYEQYF
TGTGCCATCAGCCTCGGGACTAGCGGGACTTACGAGCAGTACTTC
>TRBV27|NA|TRBJ2-7|TRBD2
CASSSHQLAGVPYEQYF
TGTGCCAGCAGTTCCCATCAACTAGCGGGAGTACCCTACGAGCAGTACTTC
>TRBV19|NA|TRBJ2-1|TRBD2
CASRTSGSDYNEQFF
TGTGCCAGTAGGACTAGCGGGTCCGACTACAATGAGCAGTTCTTC
>TRBV28|NA|TRBJ2-7|TRBD1
CASSLRDRSYEQYF
TGTGCCAGCAGTCTCCGGGACAGATCCTACGAGCAGTACTTC
>TRBV7-3|NA|TRBJ2-6|TRBD1
CASSPYRGILSGANVLTF
TGTGCCAGCAGCCCCTACAGGGGAATACTTTCTGGGGCCAACGTCCTGACTTTC
>TRBV7-8|NA|TRBJ1-5|NA
CASSGENSNQPQHF
TGTGCCAGCAGTGGAGAAAATAGCAATCAGCCCCAGCATTTT
>TRBV4-1|NA|TRBJ1-5|NA
CASSQVPGANGGGYNQPQHF
TGCGCCAGCAGCCAAGTCCCCGGGGCCAACGGGGGGGGGTACAATCAGCCCCAGCATTTT
>TRBV2|NA|TRBJ1-1|TRBD1
CASSEAGDRGHSDGEAFF
TGTGCCAGCAGTGAAGCGGGGGACAGGGGCCACTCCGATGGGGAAGCTTTCTTT
>TRBV27|NA|TRBJ2-1|NA
CASSFGGAEQFF
TGTGCCAGCAGTTTTGGGGGCGCTGAGCAGTTCTTC
>TRBV6-1|NA|TRBJ1-5|NA
CASSEGSKQPQHF
TGTGCCAGCAGTGAAGGGTCTAAGCAGCCCCAGCATTTT